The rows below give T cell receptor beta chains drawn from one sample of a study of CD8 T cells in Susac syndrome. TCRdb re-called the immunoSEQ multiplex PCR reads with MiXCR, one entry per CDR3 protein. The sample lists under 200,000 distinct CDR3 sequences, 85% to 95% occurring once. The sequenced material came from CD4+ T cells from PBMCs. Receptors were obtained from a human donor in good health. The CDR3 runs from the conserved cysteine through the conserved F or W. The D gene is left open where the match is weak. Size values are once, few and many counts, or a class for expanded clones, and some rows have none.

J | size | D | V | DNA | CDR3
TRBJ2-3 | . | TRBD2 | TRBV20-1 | TGCAGTGCTCGACTAGCGGGGTTAGCAGATACGCAGTATTTT | CSARLAGLADTQYF
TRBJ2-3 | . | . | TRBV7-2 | TGTGCCAGCAGAACGGGGGGCACAGATACGCAGTATTTT | CASRTGGTDTQYF
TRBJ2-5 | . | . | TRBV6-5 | TGTGCCAGCAGTTACGAGGAGACCCAGTACTTC | CASSYEETQYF
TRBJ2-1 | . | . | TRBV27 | TGTGCCAGCAGTTCAACTAGGGGGGTCCACAATGAGCAGTTCTTC | CASSSTRGVHNEQFF
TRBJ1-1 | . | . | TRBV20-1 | TGCAGTGCTTGGATTTACACTGAAGCTTTCTTT | CSAWIYTEAFF
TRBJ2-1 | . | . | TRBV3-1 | TGTGCCAGCAGCCAAGCGGGCTCTCTAAGACTTCAGTTCTTC | CASSQAGSLRLQFF
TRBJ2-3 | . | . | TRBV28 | TGTGCCAGCAGCTTTAAGAGCATGCGAGATACGCAGTATTTT | CASSFKSMRDTQYF
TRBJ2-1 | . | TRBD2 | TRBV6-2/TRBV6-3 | TGTGCCACCCGTAGCGGGGGGTCCTACAATGAGCAGTTCTTC | CATRSGGSYNEQFF
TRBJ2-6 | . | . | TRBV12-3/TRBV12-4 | TGTGCCAGCTATCGTGCTGGGGCCAACGTCCTGACTTTC | CASYRAGANVLTF
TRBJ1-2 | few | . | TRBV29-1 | TGCAGCGTTGAGGACGATAACTATGGCTACACCTTC | CSVEDDNYGYTF
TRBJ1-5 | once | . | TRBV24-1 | TGTACCACCAGTGCGTACCTCAATCAGCCCCAGCATTTT | CTTSAYLNQPQHF
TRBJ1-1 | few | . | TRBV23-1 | TGCGCCAGCAGTCAGCGGGGGACCCACACTGAAGCTTTCTTT | CASSQRGTHTEAFF
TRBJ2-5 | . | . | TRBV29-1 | TGCAGCGTTGATACTAACAGAGAGACCCAGTACTTC | CSVDTNRETQYF
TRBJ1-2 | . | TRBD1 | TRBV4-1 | TGCGCCAGCAGCCATGGACGGGACAGGACAAACTATGGCTACACCTTC | CASSHGRDRTNYGYTF
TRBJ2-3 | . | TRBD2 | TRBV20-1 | TGCAGTGCTAGGCGGCTTAGAAGTGCGGGAGGTTTACATACGCAGTATTTT | CSARRLRSAGGLHTQYF
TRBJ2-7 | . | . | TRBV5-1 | TGCGCCAGCAGCTTGGACAGGGTCTCTTCCTACGAGCAGTACTTC | CASSLDRVSSYEQYF
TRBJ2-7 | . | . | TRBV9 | TGTGCCAGCAGCGTAGGTCTCGATGATTACTACGAGCAGTACTTC | CASSVGLDDYYEQYF
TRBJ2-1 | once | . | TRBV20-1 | TGCAGTGCTAGTGGTCCTGTCGTCAGCGTCAACGAGCAGTTCTTC | CSASGPVVSVNEQFF
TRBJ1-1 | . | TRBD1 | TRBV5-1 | TGCGCCAGCAGCTTATTGGACAGGGGGCACACTGAAGCTTTCTTT | CASSLLDRGHTEAFF
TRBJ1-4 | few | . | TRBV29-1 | TGCAGCGTTGGCGGATCGAATGAAAAACTGTTTTTT | CSVGGSNEKLFF
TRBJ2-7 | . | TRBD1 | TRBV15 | TGTGCCACCAGCGGCCGGGACAGGGGTTCCTACGAGCAGTACTTC | CATSGRDRGSYEQYF
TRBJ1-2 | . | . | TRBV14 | TGTGCCAGCAGCTCCGGGAGGTCCTATGGCTACACCTTC | CASSSGRSYGYTF
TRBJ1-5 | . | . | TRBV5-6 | TGTGCCAGCAGCCCGGCCAGGGGCAATCAGCCCCAGCATTTT | CASSPARGNQPQHF
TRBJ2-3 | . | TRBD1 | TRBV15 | TGTGCCACCAGCGACGACAGGGGGAACACAGATACGCAGTATTTT | CATSDDRGNTDTQYF
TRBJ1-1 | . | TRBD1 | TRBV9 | TGTGCCAGCAGCGCCCGGGACAGGGATCTGAACACTGAAGCTTTCTTT | CASSARDRDLNTEAFF
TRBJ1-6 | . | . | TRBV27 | TGTGCCAGCAGTACCCTATTCAGAATCTATAATTCACCCCTCCACTTT | CASSTLFRIYNSPLHF
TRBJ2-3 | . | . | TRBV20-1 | TGCAGTACTACCTTCGCAGATACGCAGTATTTT | CSTTFADTQYF
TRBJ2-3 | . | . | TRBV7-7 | TGTGCCAGCAGCTCCTCAGGGGGGGGCACAGATACGCAGTATTTT | CASSSSGGGTDTQYF
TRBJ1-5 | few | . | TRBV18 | TGTGCCAGCTCGGACTATAGCAATCAGCCCCAGCATTTT | CASSDYSNQPQHF
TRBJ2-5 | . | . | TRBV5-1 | TGCGCCAGCAGCAAATCGGGACCCCCGGAGGAGACCCAGTACTTC | CASSKSGPPEETQYF
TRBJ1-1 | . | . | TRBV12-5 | TGTGCTAGTGGTTTGGGGACGAACACTGAAGCTTTCTTT | CASGLGTNTEAFF
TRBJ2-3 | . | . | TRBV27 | TGTGCCAGCAGTTTATGGGGGGCGCAGTATTTT | CASSLWGAQYF
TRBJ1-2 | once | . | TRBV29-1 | TGCAGCGTTGGACAGGAGGGGTATGGCTACACCTTC | CSVGQEGYGYTF
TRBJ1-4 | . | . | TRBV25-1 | TGTGCCAGCAGTGCCCGGGGAACTGAAAAACTGTTTTTT | CASSARGTEKLFF
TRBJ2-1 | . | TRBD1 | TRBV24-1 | TGTGCCACCAGTGATCTTGGGACAGGAGACAATGAGCAGTTCTTC | CATSDLGTGDNEQFF
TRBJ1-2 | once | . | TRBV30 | TGTGCCTGGAGTGGGCAGGGCCACTATGGCTACACCTTC | CAWSGQGHYGYTF
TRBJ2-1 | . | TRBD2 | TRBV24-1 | TGTGCCACCAGTGGCTCGGGACTAGAGGGCTCCTACAATGAGCAGTTCTTC | CATSGSGLEGSYNEQFF
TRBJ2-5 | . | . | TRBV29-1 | TGCAGCGTTGAAGGGACAGTGACGGAGACCCAGTACTTC | CSVEGTVTETQYF
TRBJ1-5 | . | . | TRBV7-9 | TGTGCCAGCAGCTACGCGGGGGGGATCAATCAGCCCCAGCATTTT | CASSYAGGINQPQHF
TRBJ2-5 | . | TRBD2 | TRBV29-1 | TGCAGCGTTACCACGGATTTTAGCGGGATAGAAGAGACCCAGTACTTC | CSVTTDFSGIEETQYF